Following are 27 T cell receptor beta chains from one sample sequenced in a study of shared clonotypes between healthy human individuals. Clones were read by immunoSEQ multiplex PCR, and TCRdb kept only the in-frame ones, dropping some. The table includes about 1.5 million clones, around 95% detected once. The sequenced sample consisted of naive CD4+ T cells sorted from blood. Noted subset: CD45RA+ positively selected. All receptors come from a man aged 25 to 40 in good health.

In regard to this clone: The same CDR3 is also encoded by other DNA sequences in this sample. CDR3 sequence reads: CASSLEAGSSYEQYF. In nucleotides, the CDR3 is TGTGCCAGCAGCTTAGAAGCGGGAAGCTCCTACGAGCAGTACTTC. The rearrangement uses TRBV7-9 and TRBJ2-7; 7 nucleotides match TRBD2. V trimming: 1 base; J trimming: 0 bases; junction bases outside the gene matches: 3. This CDR3 contains 15 residues. Germline CDR1 reads SEHNR; CDR2 reads FQNEAQ (reference sequence).

The V and J genes are TRBV30 and TRBJ2-7, with D unresolved. Looked up from germline, CDR1 is GTSNPN and CDR2 is SVGIG (reference sequence). There are 14 residues in the CDR3. Trimming took 3 bases from V and 2 from J, leaving 14 bases between them. The CDR3: CAWSPGRTTYEQYF. The CDR3 coding sequence is TGTGCCTGGAGCCCGGGTCGTACCACCTACGAGCAGTACTTC.

V is TRBV14 and J is TRBJ2-1; 11 bases are shared with TRBD2. The V gene end was trimmed by 3 bases and the J gene end by 3 bases; junction bases not matched to a gene: 7. CDR1 and CDR2 (germline): SGHDN, FVKESK. The CDR3 runs 17 residues. The CDR3 protein is CASSHLLAGVVYNEQFF. The CDR3 DNA reads TGTGCCAGCAGCCACCTACTAGCGGGAGTCGTCTACAATGAGCAGTTCTTC.

This chain joins TRBV12-5 and TRBJ2-1; 10 positions agree with TRBD1. The CDR3 contains 15 residues. Losses at the gene ends were 5 bases for V and 7 bases for J; bases not matched to a gene: 8. CDR1 and CDR2 from the germline V gene are LGHNT and FRNRAP. In DNA, the CDR3 is TGTGCTAGTGGTCCGGGACAGGGGCTAGGTAATGAGCAGTTCTTC. This encodes CASGPGQGLGNEQFF. The variable domain in full, with the rest retrieved from reference TRBV12-5 and TRBJ2-1, is DARVTQTPRHKVTEMGQEVTMRCQPILGHNTVFWYRQTMMQGLELLAYFRNRAPLDDSGMPKDRFSAEMPDATLATLKIQPSEPRDSAVYFCASGPGQGLGNEQFFGPGTRLTVL.

This clone was seen a single time. The chain couples TRBV4-2 to TRBJ2-1; a weak D match, TRBD1 (5 bases). CDR1 is LGHNA and CDR2 is YNFKEQ in the germline V gene. V lost 2 bases to trimming and J lost 5 bases, with 16 bases between them. The CDR3 consists of 16 residues. DNA of the CDR3: TGTGCCAGCAGCCAACGGACACTAATGAACGACAATGAGCAGTTCTTC. Amino acids: CASSQRTLMNDNEQFF.

Concerning this clone: The sample contains more than one DNA sequence encoding this CDR3. This chain links TRBV5-1 with TRBJ1-3; a weak D match, TRBD1 (5 bases). CDR1 is SGHRS and CDR2 is YFSETQ in the germline V gene. V lost 4 bases to trimming and J lost 3 bases, with 11 bases between them. The CDR3 contains 14 residues. The CDR3 bases are TGCGCCAGCAGCCTCGGGGGGGATGGAAACACCATATATTTT. This translates into CASSLGGDGNTIYF.

Worth noting for this clone: This sample includes further DNA sequences coding for the same CDR3. The CDR3 spells CASSGDRGETQYF. CDR3 nucleotides: TGTGCCAGCAGCGGGGACAGGGGAGAGACCCAGTACTTC. The chain is built from TRBV9 and TRBJ2-5, with 10 bases that match TRBD1. The CDR3 has 13 amino acids. CDR1 is SGDLS and CDR2 is YYNGEE in the germline V gene. The V gene end was trimmed by 3 bases and the J gene end by 4 bases; junction bases not matched to a gene: 0.

This sequence joins TRBV5-1 and TRBJ2-2; D gene uncertain. Looked up from germline, CDR1 is SGHRS and CDR2 is YFSETQ. With 0 bases removed from V and 3 bases from J, the gap between germline ends came to 9 bases. The CDR3 consists of 15 residues. The CDR3 reads CASSLERLDTGELFF. CDR3 coding DNA: TGCGCCAGCAGCTTGGAGCGTTTGGACACCGGGGAGCTGTTTTTT.

The chain uses TRBV18 and TRBJ2-7; D call uncertain. The CDR3 covers 13 residues. Between the trimmed V and J ends, which lost 6 bases and 2 bases, there was a span of 11 bases. Per the germline V gene, CDR1 is KGHSH and CDR2 is LQKENI. The CDR3 DNA sequence: TGTGCCAGCTCCCTCTCCAGTACCTACGAGCAGTACTTC. This gives the protein CASSLSSTYEQYF. Looking up the rest from reference TRBV18 and TRBJ2-7 gives the full variable domain: NAGVMQNPRHLVRRRGQEARLRCSPMKGHSHVYWYRQLPEEGLKFMVYLQKENIIDESGMPKERFSAEFPKEGPSILRIQQVVRGDSAAYFCASSLSSTYEQYFGPGTRLTVT.

This clone showed up just once. The chain has TRBV6-4 and TRBJ2-1, with D possibly matching TRBD1 (6 bases). The CDR3 has 14 residues. Germline V CDR1 and CDR2: MRHNA, SNTAGT. V was shortened by 4 bases and J by 5 bases, with 12 bases between the two germline ends. The CDR3 coding sequence is TGTGCCAGCAGTGTCTTGGACAGTAACAATGAGCAGTTCTTC. It specifies CASSVLDSNNEQFF.

The chain is built from TRBV28 and TRBJ2-7; TRBD2 matches at 12 bases. The V and J ends lost 8 bases and 5 bases, in that order; junction bases with no gene match: 10. CDR1 is MDHEN and CDR2 is SYDVKM in the germline V gene. The CDR3 runs to 15 residues. CDR3 amino acids: CASRLAGVLDHEQYF. CDR3 coding DNA: TGTGCCAGCCGACTAGCGGGAGTATTAGACCACGAGCAGTACTTC.

The chain links TRBV7-9 to TRBJ1-2; D gene uncertain. The ends were cut back, 1 base at V and 5 bases at J, with 11 bases in the middle. CDR3 length equals 14 residues. Germline CDR1 SEHNR, CDR2 FQNEAQ (reference sequence). This chain's CDR3 is CASSLVGSAYGYTF. The DNA for the CDR3 is TGTGCCAGCAGCTTAGTGGGCAGCGCTTATGGCTACACCTTC.

CDR3 nucleotides: TGTGCCAGCAGCTCTTCGGAGGGCCGACGGGCCTACAATGAGCAGTTCTTC. Its protein product is CASSSSEGRRAYNEQFF. This chain joins TRBV7-8 and TRBJ2-1; weak D call: TRBD2 (6 bases). V shed 4 bases and J shed 2 bases, with 18 bases lying between them. Germline loops: CDR1 SGHVS, CDR2 FQNEAQ. The CDR3 is made up of 17 amino acids.

The chain has TRBV5-4 and TRBJ2-5, with D unresolved. Per the germline V gene, CDR1 is SGHNT and CDR2 is YYREEE (reference sequence). Trimming pared 3 bases from V and 2 bases from J, leaving 11 bases between. The CDR3 has 14 amino acids. In DNA, the CDR3 is TGTGCCAGCAGCTCTGCCCGAGTGCAAGAGACCCAGTACTTC. It encodes CASSSARVQETQYF. The full variable domain, completed using reference TRBV5-4 and TRBJ2-5, is ETGVTQSPTHLIKTRGQQVTLRCSSQSGHNTVSWYQQALGQGPQFIFQYYREEENGRGNFPPRFSGLQFPNYSSELNVNALELDDSALYLCASSSARVQETQYFGPGTRLLVL.

The chain employs TRBV18 and TRBJ1-1, with a weak D call TRBD1 (6 bases). The CDR3 length is 15 residues. Per the germline V gene, CDR1 is KGHSH and CDR2 is LQKENI. The germline V and J ends were trimmed by 10 bases and 1 base, with 19 bases remaining between them. DNA of the CDR3: TGTGCCACGAGATGGGGGGCAGGAGAGAACACTGAAGCTTTCTTT. Amino acids: CATRWGAGENTEAFF.

The chain employs TRBV29-1 and TRBJ2-2, with unresolved D. The CDR3 spans 11 residues. CDR1 and CDR2 from the germline V gene are SQVTM and ANQGSEA. Trimming took 3 bases from V and 7 from J, leaving 6 bases between them. CDR3 region: CSVESYGELFF. The CDR3, as DNA: TGCAGCGTTGAGAGCTACGGGGAGCTGTTTTTT.

This CDR3 reads CASSENRANTGELFF. In nucleotides, the CDR3 is TGTGCCAGCAGTGAAAACAGGGCGAACACCGGGGAGCTGTTTTTT. V gene TRBV6-1 combines with J gene TRBJ2-2; TRBD1 might be the D (6 bases). V was pared by 2 bases and J by 0 bases, with 7 bases between. The germline CDR1 and CDR2 sequences are MNHNS and SASEGT. The CDR3 runs 15 residues.

V and J are TRBV29-1 and TRBJ2-3; 10 bases align to TRBD2. The CDR3 covers 14 residues. Germline loops: CDR1 SQVTM, CDR2 ANQGSEA. V shed 2 bases, J shed 5 bases, and the junction held 4 bases outside the gene matches. CDR3 sequence: CSVESGREGDTQYF. The CDR3, as DNA: TGCAGCGTTGAAAGCGGGAGGGAGGGAGATACGCAGTATTTT.

The rearrangement joins TRBV5-5 to TRBJ2-7; 10 bases align to TRBD1. Germline V lookup: CDR1 SGHKS, CDR2 YYEKEE (reference sequence). Germline trimming cut 4 bases from V and 7 bases from J; bases unmatched to any gene: 11. This CDR3 is 15 amino acids long. The CDR3 protein is CASSGARDRGFEQYF. The CDR3 nucleotides are TGTGCCAGCAGCGGAGCCCGGGACAGGGGTTTTGAGCAGTACTTC.

This clone was detected only once. The gene calls are TRBV5-1 and TRBJ2-5; weak D call: TRBD1 (6 bases). The CDR3 is 14 residues long. Germline values: CDR1 SGHRS, CDR2 YFSETQ. With 9 bases removed from V and 4 bases from J, the gap between germline ends came to 19 bases. This CDR3 is CATKDSLWGETQYF. The CDR3 nucleotides are TGCGCCACCAAGGACAGCCTTTGGGGAGAGACCCAGTACTTC. The entire variable domain, with the rest obtained from reference TRBV5-1 and TRBJ2-5, is as follows: KAGVTQTPRYLIKTRGQQVTLSCSPISGHRSVSWYQQTPGQGLQFLFEYFSETQRNKGNFPGRFSGRQFSNSRSEMNVSTLELGDSALYLCATKDSLWGETQYFGPGTRLLVL.

The rearrangement joins TRBV5-1 to TRBJ2-1; perhaps TRBD1 as D (6 bases). V lost 4 bases and J lost 2, with 13 bases in between. Germline V gene lookup returns CDR1 SGHRS and CDR2 YFSETQ. CDR3 length equals 15 residues. The CDR3 is CASSLWTDPYNEQFF. In DNA form, the CDR3 reads TGCGCCAGCAGCCTATGGACAGATCCCTACAATGAGCAGTTCTTC.

V usage is TRBV6-5 and J usage is TRBJ2-5; 8 nucleotides align to TRBD2. Germline V CDR1 and CDR2: MNHEY, SVGAGI. J lost 5 bases, V lost 2 bases, and 7 bases had no gene match. This CDR3 has 15 amino acids. CDR3 in amino acids: CASSYLTSADETQYF. The CDR3 nucleotides are TGTGCCAGCAGTTACCTGACTAGCGCGGATGAGACCCAGTACTTC.

The chain employs TRBV18 and TRBJ2-2; 7 bases are a match to TRBD2. V gave up 1 base and J gave up 1 base; unmatched junction bases: 3. The CDR3 contains 16 residues. The V gene's germline CDR1 is KGHSH and CDR2 LQKENI. As DNA, the CDR3 is TGTGCCAGCTCACCACAACTAGCGAAGAACACCGGGGAGCTGTTTTTT. Its translation is CASSPQLAKNTGELFF.

Comments on this clone: The same CDR3 arises from other DNA sequences in this sample as well. The genes are TRBV5-1 and TRBJ1-2; TRBD1 agrees at 8 bases. The V segment lost 0 bases and the J segment 4 bases; nucleotides outside the gene matches: 2. Germline assignment: CDR1 SGHRS and CDR2 YFSETQ. The CDR3 loop spans 14 amino acids. DNA of the CDR3: TGCGCCAGCAGCTTGGGGACAGGGACCTATGGCTACACCTTC. Protein sequence: CASSLGTGTYGYTF.

The chain uses TRBV27 and TRBJ1-2, with 10 nucleotides matching TRBD1. The V gene end was trimmed by 6 bases and the J gene end by 4 bases; junction bases not matched to a gene: 8. CDR3 length: 15 residues. Germline V gene data show CDR1 as MNHEY and CDR2 as SMNVEV (reference sequence). The CDR3 DNA follows: TGTGCCAGCAGATACGCCGGGACAGGGGTCTATGGCTACACCTTC. Translating it yields CASRYAGTGVYGYTF.

This clone was observed once. The V call is TRBV5-4, the J call TRBJ2-4, with 15 bases matching TRBD2. V gave up 4 bases and J gave up 8 bases; unmatched junction bases: 4. The CDR3 totals 15 residues. CDR1 is SGHNT and CDR2 is YYREEE in the germline V gene (reference sequence). The CDR3 sequence is CASSGLAGGVYIQYF. The CDR3 bases are TGTGCCAGCAGCGGACTAGCGGGAGGGGTTTACATTCAGTACTTC.

This clone was seen just once. The CDR3 spells CASSKASDSYEQYF. DNA of the CDR3: TGTGCCAGCAGCAAAGCTAGCGACTCCTACGAGCAGTACTTC. This rearrangement joins TRBV9 to TRBJ2-7, with D possibly matching TRBD2 (6 bases). This CDR3 comprises 14 residues. CDR1 is SGDLS and CDR2 is YYNGEE in the germline V gene. Trimming pared 4 bases from V and 0 bases from J, leaving 11 bases between.